This T cell receptor (beta chain) was identified in a study of cytomegalovirus exposure and HLA in healthy donors. Study-wide background: In an earlier analysis, around 120 million unique TCR beta sequences were found from approximately 190 million T cells. General study results and limits: For TCR beta chains, V- and J-gene trimming was later linked to a missense DCLRE1C variant. Donors were assumed by presence/absence analyses to have roughly uniform sequencing depth.

The primer mix had 60 Vbeta and 13 Jbeta primers. In the source study's methods: As a later analysis found, there were 82 million or so unique TCR beta chains, of which roughly 11 million were shared. Method: immunoSEQ multiplex PCR; TCRdb's copy keeps in-frame clones and lacks some. The V and J calls and clone size were taken over from that table, and D and trimming were inferred from the DNA. The profile shows some 120,000 clones, 76% of them singletons. The CDR3 is 16 amino acids. J was trimmed by 1 base and V by 1 base; bases with no gene match: 1. Looked up from germline, CDR1 is SEHNR and CDR2 is FQNEAQ (reference sequence). To note about this clone: What it recognizes is unknown.

The sample comprised PBMCs. The source is a man aged 45-65 years in good health and CMV-seronegative. V usage is TRBV7-9 and J usage is TRBJ1-6, with TRBD1 matching 7 bases. The CDR3 DNA is TGTGCCAGCAGCTTAGGGGGACAGTCCTATAATTCACCCCTCCACTTT. It codes for CASSLGGQSYNSPLHF.